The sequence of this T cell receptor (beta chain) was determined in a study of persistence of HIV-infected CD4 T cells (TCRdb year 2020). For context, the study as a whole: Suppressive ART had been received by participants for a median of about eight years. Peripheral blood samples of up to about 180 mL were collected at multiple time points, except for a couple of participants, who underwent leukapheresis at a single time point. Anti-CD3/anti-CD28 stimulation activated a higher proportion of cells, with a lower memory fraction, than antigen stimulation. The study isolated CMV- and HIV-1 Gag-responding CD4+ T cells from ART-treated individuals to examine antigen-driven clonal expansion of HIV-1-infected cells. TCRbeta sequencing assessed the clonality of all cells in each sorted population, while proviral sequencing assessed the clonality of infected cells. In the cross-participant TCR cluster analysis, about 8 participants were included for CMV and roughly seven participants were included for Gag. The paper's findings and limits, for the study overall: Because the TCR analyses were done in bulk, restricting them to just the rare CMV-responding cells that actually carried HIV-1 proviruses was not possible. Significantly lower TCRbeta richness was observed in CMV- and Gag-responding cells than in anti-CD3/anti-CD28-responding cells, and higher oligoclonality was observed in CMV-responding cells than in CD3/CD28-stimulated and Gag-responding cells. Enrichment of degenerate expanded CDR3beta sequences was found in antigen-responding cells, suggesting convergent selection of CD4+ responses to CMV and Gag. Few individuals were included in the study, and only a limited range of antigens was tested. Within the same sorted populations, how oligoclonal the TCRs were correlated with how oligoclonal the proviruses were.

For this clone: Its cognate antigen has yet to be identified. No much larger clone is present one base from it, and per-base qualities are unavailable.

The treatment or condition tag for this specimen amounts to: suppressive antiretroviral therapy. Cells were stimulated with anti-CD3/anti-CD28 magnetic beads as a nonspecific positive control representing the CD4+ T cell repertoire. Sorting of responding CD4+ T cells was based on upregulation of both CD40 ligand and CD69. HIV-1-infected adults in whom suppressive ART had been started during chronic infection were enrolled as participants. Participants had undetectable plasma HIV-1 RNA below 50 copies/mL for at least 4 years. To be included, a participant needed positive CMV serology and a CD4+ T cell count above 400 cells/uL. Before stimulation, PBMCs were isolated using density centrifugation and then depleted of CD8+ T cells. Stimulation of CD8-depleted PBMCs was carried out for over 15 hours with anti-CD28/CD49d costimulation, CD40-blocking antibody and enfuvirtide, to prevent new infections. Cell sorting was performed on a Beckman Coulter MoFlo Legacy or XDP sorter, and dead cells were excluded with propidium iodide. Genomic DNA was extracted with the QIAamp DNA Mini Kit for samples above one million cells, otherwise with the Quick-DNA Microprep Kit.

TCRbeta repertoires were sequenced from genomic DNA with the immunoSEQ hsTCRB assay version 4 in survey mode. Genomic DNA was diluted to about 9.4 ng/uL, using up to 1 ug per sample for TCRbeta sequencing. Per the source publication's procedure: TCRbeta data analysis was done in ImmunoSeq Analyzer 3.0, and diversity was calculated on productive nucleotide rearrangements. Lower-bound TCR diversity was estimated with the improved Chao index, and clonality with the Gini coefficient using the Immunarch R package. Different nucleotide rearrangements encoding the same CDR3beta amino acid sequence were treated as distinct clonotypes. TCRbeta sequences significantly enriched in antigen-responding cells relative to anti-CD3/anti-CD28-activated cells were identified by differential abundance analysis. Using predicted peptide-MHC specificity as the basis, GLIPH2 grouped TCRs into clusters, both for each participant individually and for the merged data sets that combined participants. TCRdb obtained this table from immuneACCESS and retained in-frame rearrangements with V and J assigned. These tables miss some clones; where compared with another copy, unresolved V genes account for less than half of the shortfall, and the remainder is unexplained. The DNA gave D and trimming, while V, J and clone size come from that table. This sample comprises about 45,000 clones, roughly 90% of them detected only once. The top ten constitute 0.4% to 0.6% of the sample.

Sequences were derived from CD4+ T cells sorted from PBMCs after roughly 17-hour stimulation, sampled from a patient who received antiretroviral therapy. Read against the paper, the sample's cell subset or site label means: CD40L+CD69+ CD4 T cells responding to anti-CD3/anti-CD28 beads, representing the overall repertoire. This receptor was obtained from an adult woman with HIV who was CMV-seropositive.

The nucleotide sequence is TGTGCCAGCAGTTATAGGACGGAAAGCTCCTACAATGAGCAGTTCTTC. Translated, it gives CASSYRTESSYNEQFF. The rearrangement combines TRBV6-5 with TRBJ2-1, with the D gene call left open. CDR1 is given as MNHEY and CDR2 as SVGAGI, both from the germline V gene. The junction carries 12 bases between V and J, which are trimmed by 3 bases and 0 bases respectively. From cysteine to phenylalanine, the CDR3 is 16 amino acids long. CDR3 DNA only is kept here, 48 bases in frame from base 1.